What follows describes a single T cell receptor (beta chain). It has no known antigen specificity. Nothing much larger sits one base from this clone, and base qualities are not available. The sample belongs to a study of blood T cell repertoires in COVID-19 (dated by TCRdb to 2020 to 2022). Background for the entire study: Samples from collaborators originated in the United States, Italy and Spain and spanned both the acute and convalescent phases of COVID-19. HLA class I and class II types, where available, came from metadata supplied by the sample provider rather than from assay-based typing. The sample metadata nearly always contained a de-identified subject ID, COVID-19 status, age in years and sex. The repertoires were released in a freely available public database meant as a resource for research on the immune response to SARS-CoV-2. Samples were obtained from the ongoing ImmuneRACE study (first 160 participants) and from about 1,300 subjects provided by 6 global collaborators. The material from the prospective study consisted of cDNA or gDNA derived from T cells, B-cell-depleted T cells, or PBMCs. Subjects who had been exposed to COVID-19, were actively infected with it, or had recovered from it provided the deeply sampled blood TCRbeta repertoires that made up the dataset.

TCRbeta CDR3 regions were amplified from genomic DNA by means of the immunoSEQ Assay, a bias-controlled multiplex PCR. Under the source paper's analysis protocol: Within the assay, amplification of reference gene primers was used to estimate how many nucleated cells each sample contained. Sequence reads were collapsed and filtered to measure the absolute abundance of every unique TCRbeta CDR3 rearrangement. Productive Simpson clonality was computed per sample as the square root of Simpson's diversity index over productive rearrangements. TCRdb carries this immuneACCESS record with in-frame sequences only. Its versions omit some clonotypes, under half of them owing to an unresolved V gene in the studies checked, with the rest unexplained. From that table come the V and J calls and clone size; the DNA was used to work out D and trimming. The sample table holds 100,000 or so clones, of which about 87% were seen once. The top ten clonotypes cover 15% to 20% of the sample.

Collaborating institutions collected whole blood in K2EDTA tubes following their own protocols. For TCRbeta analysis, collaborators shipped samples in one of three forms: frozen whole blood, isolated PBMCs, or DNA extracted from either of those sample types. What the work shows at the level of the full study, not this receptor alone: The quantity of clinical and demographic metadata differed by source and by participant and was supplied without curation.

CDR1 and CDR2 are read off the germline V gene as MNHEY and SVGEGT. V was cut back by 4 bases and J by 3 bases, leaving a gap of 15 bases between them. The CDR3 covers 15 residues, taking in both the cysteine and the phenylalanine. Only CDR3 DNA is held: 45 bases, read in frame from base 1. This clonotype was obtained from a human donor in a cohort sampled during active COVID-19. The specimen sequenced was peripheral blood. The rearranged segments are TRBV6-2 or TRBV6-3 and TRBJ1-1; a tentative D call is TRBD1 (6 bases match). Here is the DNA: TGTGCCAGCAGTTCGATACAGGGATCGGACACTGAAGCTTTCTTT. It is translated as CASSSIQGSDTEAFF.